The source of this TCR beta chain is a study of cytomegalovirus exposure and HLA in healthy donors. Study-level results: CMV serostatus was the sole immune exposure data available. In a later analysis, at a false discovery rate of 0.05, about 17,000 TCR beta sequences matched HLA alleles. A later analysis revealed that TCR association rates differed between HLA loci, peaking at DRB1 and bottoming out at HLA-C.

Amplification used 60 Vbeta primers and 13 Jbeta primers. How the authors handled the data: Roughly 81 million unique TCR beta chains, roughly 10 million shared, were counted in a later analysis. The data were produced by immunoSEQ multiplex PCR, yet TCRdb's version contains in-frame clones alone and is incomplete. From that table come the V and J calls and clone size; the DNA was used to work out D and trimming. The sample has around 180,000 clones, roughly 84% seen once. The CDR3 is 16 residues long. CDR1 and CDR2 (germline): MNHEY, SMNVEV (reference sequence). V shed 5 bases and J shed 5 bases, with 22 bases lying between them. Points on this clone: Its antigen is unidentified.

The sequence derives from a boy between 2 and 10 years old in good health and CMV-seronegative. This rearrangement joins TRBV27 to TRBJ2-7; TRBD2 might be the D (7 bases). The specimen sequenced was PBMCs. CDR3 in amino acids: CASSPKTGREVNEQYV. CDR3 nucleotides: TGTGCCAGCAGTCCAAAAACAGGGAGGGAAGTGAACGAGCAGTACGTC.